This T cell receptor beta chain stems from a study of blood T cell repertoires in COVID-19. On the study more broadly: Sites across the United States, Italy and Spain contributed samples from acute and convalescent COVID-19. In each case, the material was cDNA or gDNA derived from T cells, B-cell-depleted T cells, or PBMCs.

There are 13 residues in the CDR3. CDR1 is LNHNV, CDR2 YYDKDF, per germline (reference sequence). The V end was cut by 0 bases, the J end by 15 bases, with 15 bases between. Source study methods: Nucleated cell counts were estimated from reference gene primer amplification. Assay: immunoSEQ multiplex PCR; the TCRdb copy retains only in-frame clones and omits some. Clone size and V and J calls were adopted from that table, with D and trimming inferred from the DNA. The profile shows about 140,000 clones, over 75% of them singletons. The source of this sequence is a man aged 50 or older with acute or convalescent COVID-19. The sample comprised peripheral blood. The chain employs TRBV15 and TRBJ2-1, with D perhaps matching TRBD2 (5 bases). Here the CDR3 DNA reads TGTGCCACCAGCAGAGATGAGGGTCTAGATGGGTTCTTC. It is translated as CATSRDEGLDGFF.